The next 14 T cell receptor beta chains were all read from a single sample in a study of STAT5B mutations in CD4+ large granular lymphocyte leukemia. Assay used: immunoSEQ multiplex PCR; TCRdb lists only in-frame clones, some missing. The sample holds 30,000 or so clones; under 80% are singletons and the top ten take about 2.1%. What was sequenced was CD4+ T cells from blood buffy coats. All receptors come from a human donor in good health.

This clone has just a few counts. V gene TRBV7-9 combines with J gene TRBJ1-2; unclear D gene. V was shortened by 0 bases and J by 8 bases, with 10 bases between the two germline ends. Germline V gives CDR1 SEHNR, CDR2 FQNEAQ (reference sequence). CDR3 length: 13 amino acids. CDR3 protein: CASSLAQGWGYTF. The DNA for the CDR3 is TGTGCCAGCAGCTTAGCGCAAGGGTGGGGCTACACCTTC.

The chain recombines TRBV5-1 with TRBJ1-6; the D is unclear. Trimming shortened V by 0 bases and J by 0 bases, and 13 bases separated the two germline ends. The germline V gene encodes CDR1 SGHRS and CDR2 YFSETQ. The CDR3 has 18 residues. The CDR3 region has the DNA TGCGCCAGCAGCTTGGAAGGCAGACGCTCCTCCTATAATTCACCCCTCCACTTT. Translated, it gives CASSLEGRRSSYNSPLHF.

This rearrangement joins TRBV14 to TRBJ1-1; 8 nucleotides agree with TRBD1. CDR3 length equals 14 residues. The trim removed 2 bases at V and 10 bases at J, leaving 9 bases unmatched. CDR1 SGHDN and CDR2 FVKESK come from the germline V gene. The CDR3 sequence: CASSQFRTGPAAFF. In DNA form, the CDR3 reads TGTGCCAGCAGCCAATTCCGGACAGGGCCCGCAGCTTTCTTT.

The chain combines TRBV19 with TRBJ2-3; 10 bases line up with TRBD1. Germline V gives CDR1 LNHDA, CDR2 SQIVND (reference sequence). Germline trimming cut 6 bases from V and 4 bases from J; bases unmatched to any gene: 4. This CDR3 has 14 residues. DNA for the CDR3: TGTGCCAGTAGCCGGGACAGGGGCCCAGATACGCAGTATTTT. Translation: CASSRDRGPDTQYF.

This clone was recorded a few times. The rearrangement links TRBV4-3 to TRBJ1-1; 9 nucleotides align to TRBD1. The CDR3 contains 14 residues. The germline V gene encodes CDR1 LGHNA and CDR2 YSLEER. After removal of 4 bases from V and 4 bases from J, the junction contained 4 bases not matched to a gene. In nucleotides, the CDR3 is TGCGCCAGCAGCCGGTCGACAGGGGGCACTGAAGCTTTCTTT. It translates to CASSRSTGGTEAFF.

The rearrangement links TRBV5-1 to TRBJ2-3; perhaps TRBD1 as D (5 bases). The CDR3 covers 15 residues. Germline values: CDR1 SGHRS, CDR2 YFSETQ. V lost 3 bases, J lost 3 bases, and 14 bases lay in between. Written as DNA, the CDR3 is TGCGCCAGCAGCTGGAGAGATAGGGGAACAGATACGCAGTATTTT. The encoded protein is CASSWRDRGTDTQYF.

This chain connects TRBV5-1 to TRBJ2-1; D might be TRBD2 (5 bases). Germline CDR1 is SGHRS and CDR2 is YFSETQ. The CDR3 contains 16 residues. V gave up 0 bases and J gave up 8 bases, with 18 bases separating them. The chain's CDR3 is CASSLGRLTTRDEQFF. The CDR3 DNA is TGCGCCAGCAGCTTGGGCAGACTAACCACTAGGGATGAGCAGTTCTTC.

The chain employs TRBV7-2 and TRBJ1-1; possibly TRBD1 for D (5 bases). The germline V and J ends were trimmed by 5 bases and 1 base, with 11 bases remaining between them. CDR3 length: 14 residues. Per germline, CDR1 SGHTA and CDR2 FQGNSA. CDR3 amino acids: CASSTGAGNTEAFF. In nucleotides, the CDR3 is TGTGCCAGCAGCACCGGGGCCGGGAACACTGAAGCTTTCTTT.

The chain employs TRBV15 and TRBJ1-2, with D possibly TRBD1 on 6 matching bases. The germline gives CDR1 LNHNV, CDR2 YYDKDF (reference sequence). The CDR3 consists of 14 residues. V was cut by 0 bases and J by 4 bases, with 9 bases left in between. In nucleotides, the CDR3 is TGTGCCACCAGCAGAGATTTACAGGGCTATGGCTACACCTTC. Translated, it gives CATSRDLQGYGYTF.

This chain uses TRBV5-1 with TRBJ2-1, with TRBD2 as a possible D gene (6 bases). CDR3 size: 15 residues. Deletions cut 0 bases from V and 4 bases from J, with 11 bases between. Germline CDR1 reads SGHRS; CDR2 reads YFSETQ. CDR3 amino acids: CASSLGAGPYNEQFF. The CDR3 DNA reads TGCGCCAGCAGCTTGGGAGCGGGCCCATACAATGAGCAGTTCTTC.

This CDR3 reads CASSLGQPSIQGRETQYF. The CDR3 DNA follows: TGCGCCAGCAGCTTGGGCCAACCGTCAATACAGGGTCGAGAGACCCAGTACTTC. This sequence joins TRBV5-1 and TRBJ2-5; D possibly corresponds to TRBD1 (6 bases). CDR1 and CDR2 from the germline V gene are SGHRS and YFSETQ. V lost 0 bases and J 4 bases, leaving 22 bases between the germline ends. CDR3 length equals 18 residues.

In nucleotides, the CDR3 is TGTGCCAGCAGTACAGAGGGCAGCCTTGGAAACACCATATATTTT. Its protein product is CASSTEGSLGNTIYF. The J gene is TRBJ1-3, the V gene TRBV6-6; D unclear. V was pared by 5 bases and J by 3 bases, with 14 bases between. Germline loops: CDR1 MNHNY, CDR2 SVGAGI (reference sequence). This CDR3 is 15 amino acids long.

Note on this clone: Other DNA sequences within the sample encode an identical CDR3. The rearrangement joins TRBV5-1 to TRBJ2-7; no reliable D call. Trimming left V 0 bases short and J 2 bases short, with 9 bases between. Germline CDR1 reads SGHRS; CDR2 reads YFSETQ. This CDR3 has 14 amino acids. CDR3 sequence reads: CASSLVVSPYEQYF. CDR3 nucleotides: TGCGCCAGCAGCTTGGTAGTCAGCCCCTACGAGCAGTACTTC.

The rearrangement joins TRBV19 to TRBJ2-3; maybe TRBD1 (5 bases). Trimming took off 8 bases at V and 6 bases at J, with 15 bases between the two ends. CDR3 length equals 13 residues. The germline V gene has CDR1 LNHDA and CDR2 SQIVND (reference sequence). The CDR3 bases are TGTGCCAGTGGGGCCCGGACGTCGGATACGCAGTATTTT. Translated, it gives CASGARTSDTQYF.